This TCR beta chain was identified in a study of T-cell memory formation after mild COVID-19. This clonotype turned up a few times. The CDR3 is made up of 13 amino acids. Germline lookup yields CDR1 SGHRS and CDR2 YFSETQ. V shed 3 bases and J shed 2 bases, with 9 bases lying between them. TCRdb re-called the 5' RACE reads through MiXCR, storing one row per CDR3 protein. The sample holds 110,000 to 150,000 distinct CDR3 sequences, more than 13% seen once. This clonotype was obtained from an adult woman who had mild COVID-19 (a few samples of this study predate the infection). Cell type and time point are not known. Input material: PBMCs or a T cell subset sorted from them (not recorded which). The V gene is TRBV5-1, the J gene TRBJ2-7; D is ambiguous. In DNA form, the CDR3 reads TGCGCCAGCAGCTATTGGCAGACCTACGAGCAGTACTTC. This sequence encodes CASSYWQTYEQYF.